The 14 T cell receptor beta chains reported below all come from one sample, sequenced in a study of blood T cell repertoires in COVID-19 (dated by TCRdb to the early 2020s). The library was generated by the immunoSEQ multiplex PCR assay. What TCRdb holds here is the immuneACCESS table cut down to in-frame rearrangements. Part of the clones is not present; checked against another copy, under half of the missing clones reflect an unresolved V gene, and the others are unexplained. The sample yields roughly 240,000 clones; approximately 85% were counted once. About 9.3% of the sample rests with the top ten. Sequencing was done on a sample of PBMCs or T cells enriched from blood (not recorded which). The receptor source for this set is a woman between 45 and 65 years old with acute COVID-19.

Here the CDR3 reads CSVIDTGTVSGNTIYF. CDR3 sequence (DNA): TGCAGCGTCATAGATACCGGGACAGTCTCTGGAAACACCATATATTTT. The V and J genes are TRBV29-1 and TRBJ1-3, with 7 nucleotides matching TRBD1. The germline V gene encodes CDR1 SQVTM and CDR2 ANQGSEA. V shed 6 bases and J 0 bases; nucleotides not matched to a gene: 11. CDR3 size: 16 residues.

This clone was detected once. This chain joins TRBV9 and TRBJ1-2; D is unclear. Trimming left V 0 bases short and J 7 bases short, with 16 bases between. Looked up from germline, CDR1 is SGDLS and CDR2 is YYNGEE. The CDR3 has 15 residues. CDR3: CASSVAWSGEGGYTF. Here the CDR3 DNA reads TGTGCCAGCAGCGTAGCATGGTCCGGGGAGGGTGGCTACACCTTC.

The chain combines TRBV6-5 with TRBJ1-2; 8 nucleotides match TRBD1. With V trimmed by 4 bases and J by 4 bases, 8 bases remained unmatched. The CDR3 consists of 15 residues. Germline V gene lookup returns CDR1 MNHEY and CDR2 SVGAGI. CDR3 bases: TGTGCCAGCAGTTCCAGACGACAGGGGCTCTATGGCTACACCTTC. It codes for CASSSRRQGLYGYTF.

The chain combines TRBV2 with TRBJ1-1; 7 bases map to TRBD1. V dropped 2 bases and J dropped 5; count of bases not matched to a gene: 8. This CDR3 region has 15 residues. Germline CDR1 reads SNHLY; CDR2 reads FYNNEI. The DNA for the CDR3 is TGTGCCAGCAGTGAAAGGGGGCAGGGAGGAACTGAAGCTTTCTTT. Residues: CASSERGQGGTEAFF. Full variable domain (remainder filled in from reference TRBV2 and TRBJ1-1): EPEVTQTPSHQVTQMGQEVILRCVPISNHLYFYWYRQILGQKVEFLVSFYNNEISEKSEIFDDQFSVERPDGSNFTLKIRSTKLEDSAMYFCASSERGQGGTEAFFGQGTRLTVV.

The chain uses TRBV7-9 and TRBJ1-5; no clear D. Between the trimmed V and J ends, which lost 5 bases and 1 base, there was a span of 9 bases. The CDR3 loop spans 14 amino acids. From germline, CDR1 is SEHNR and CDR2 FQNEAQ (reference sequence). The CDR3 reads CASSPSGSNQPQHF. DNA for the CDR3: TGTGCCAGCAGCCCATCGGGGAGCAATCAGCCCCAGCATTTT.

V and J are TRBV7-7 and TRBJ2-1; 7 bases match TRBD1. J was trimmed by 4 bases and V by 6 bases; bases with no gene match: 12. The CDR3 covers 16 residues. The germline V gene has CDR1 SSHAT and CDR2 FNYEAQ (reference sequence). CDR3 amino acids: CASSQDIGTAYNEQFF. CDR3 nucleotides: TGTGCCAGCAGTCAAGATATAGGGACAGCTTACAATGAGCAGTTCTTC.

The J gene is TRBJ2-7, the V gene TRBV3-1 (or the pseudogene TRBV3-2); no clear D. CDR3 length: 14 amino acids. V lost 5 bases to trimming and J lost 3 bases, with 14 bases between them. CDR1 LGHDT and CDR2 YNNKEL come from the germline V gene (reference sequence). CDR3 in amino acids: CASSEGYRLYEQYF. CDR3 bases: TGTGCCAGCAGCGAAGGGTATAGACTCTACGAGCAGTACTTC.

The chain couples TRBV9 to TRBJ1-1; 11 bases agree with TRBD1. The CDR3 has 17 residues. Unmatched junction bases numbered 11, after V lost 4 bases and J lost 3 bases. From germline, CDR1 is SGDLS and CDR2 YYNGEE. CDR3 sequence: CASSLRDRGLGDTEAFF. The CDR3 region has the DNA TGTGCCAGCAGCCTCCGGGACAGGGGGTTGGGGGACACTGAAGCTTTCTTT.

The genes are TRBV5-4 and TRBJ1-6; D unclear. Germline CDR1 SGHNT, CDR2 YYREEE (reference sequence). V was trimmed by 0 bases and J by 8 bases, leaving 9 bases between them. The CDR3 sequence is 14 residues long. CDR3: CASSLAAVHSPLHF. As DNA, the CDR3 is TGTGCCAGCAGCTTGGCCGCAGTTCATTCACCCCTCCACTTT.

This clone appeared a single time. The CDR3 region is CASTTKNTPHRTGPYEQYF. The CDR3 bases are TGTGCCAGCACCACAAAGAACACCCCCCACCGGACAGGACCCTACGAGCAGTACTTC. V usage is TRBV21-1 and J usage is TRBJ2-7; the table's D call TRBD1 went unverified against the DNA. TRBV21-1 is recorded as a pseudogene. The CDR3 extends over 19 amino acids.

Only a few counts were recorded for this clone. V is TRBV27 and J is TRBJ2-1, with D perhaps matching TRBD2 (6 bases). The V end lost 4 bases, the J end lost 4 bases, and 14 bases lay between the germline ends. This CDR3 spans 15 amino acids. CDR1 and CDR2 (germline): MNHEY, SMNVEV (reference sequence). CDR3 in DNA: TGTGCCAGCAGTTCCGCCGGGAGCATATACAATGAGCAGTTCTTC. It encodes CASSSAGSIYNEQFF.

This clone was picked up a small number of times. The V and J genes are TRBV7-8 and TRBJ1-5; no reliable D call. The V end lost 5 bases, the J end lost 0 bases, and 14 bases lay between the germline ends. Germline loops: CDR1 SGHVS, CDR2 FQNEAQ. This CDR3 is 16 amino acids long. CDR3 residues: CASSPTRFPSNQPQHF. Written as DNA, the CDR3 is TGTGCCAGCAGCCCTACCCGGTTCCCTAGCAATCAGCCCCAGCATTTT. Combining the CDR3 with reference TRBV7-8 and TRBJ1-5 gives the whole variable domain GAGVSQSPRYKVAKRGQDVALRCDPISGHVSLFWYQQALGQGPEFLTYFQNEAQLDKSGLPSDRFFAERPEGSVSTLKIQRTQQEDSAVYLCASSPTRFPSNQPQHFGDGTRLSIL.

V gene TRBV25-1 combines with J gene TRBJ2-5; TRBD2 agrees at 11 bases. The CDR3 extends over 18 amino acids. Germline V gene data show CDR1 as MGHDK and CDR2 as SYGVNS. J was trimmed by 4 bases and V by 0 bases; bases with no gene match: 10. The CDR3 protein is CASSEYRVSGGAGETQYF. The CDR3 DNA follows: TGTGCCAGCAGTGAATACCGGGTTAGCGGGGGGGCCGGAGAGACCCAGTACTTC.

This sequence joins TRBV6-5 and TRBJ2-3; D might be TRBD1 (7 bases). The CDR3 extends over 15 amino acids. V lost 8 bases, J lost 0 bases, and 15 bases lay in between. Per germline, CDR1 MNHEY and CDR2 SVGAGI. The CDR3 loop reads CASLADRTSTDTQYF. CDR3 nucleotides: TGTGCCAGCTTAGCGGACAGGACTAGCACAGATACGCAGTATTTT.